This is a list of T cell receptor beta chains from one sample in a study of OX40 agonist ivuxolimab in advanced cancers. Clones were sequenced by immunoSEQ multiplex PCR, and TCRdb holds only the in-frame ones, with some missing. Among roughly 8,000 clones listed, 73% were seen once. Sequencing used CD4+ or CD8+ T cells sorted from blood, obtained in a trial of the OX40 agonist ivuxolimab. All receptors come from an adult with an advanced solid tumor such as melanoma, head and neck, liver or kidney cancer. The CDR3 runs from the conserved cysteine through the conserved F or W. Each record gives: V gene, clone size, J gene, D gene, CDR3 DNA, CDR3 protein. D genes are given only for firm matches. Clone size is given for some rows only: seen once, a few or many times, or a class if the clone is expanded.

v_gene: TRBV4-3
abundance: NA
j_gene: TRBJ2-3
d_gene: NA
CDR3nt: TGCGCCAGCAGCCCAGACGGGGCAAACACAGATACGCAGTATTTT
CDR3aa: CASSPDGANTDTQYF

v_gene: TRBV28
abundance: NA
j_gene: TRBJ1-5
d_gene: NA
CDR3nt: TGTGCCAGCAGTTCCCCGGAGAGGGGCCAGCCCCAGCATTTT
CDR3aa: CASSSPERGQPQHF

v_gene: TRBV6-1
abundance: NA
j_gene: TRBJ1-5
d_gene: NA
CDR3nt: TGTGCCTGCAGCCCCTCCGATGAATTCAATCAGCCCCAGCATTTT
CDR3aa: CACSPSDEFNQPQHF

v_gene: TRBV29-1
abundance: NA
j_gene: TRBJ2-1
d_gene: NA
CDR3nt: TGCAGCGTTGAAGAGGGCGGAACCTCCAATGAGCAGTTCTTC
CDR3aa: CSVEEGGTSNEQFF

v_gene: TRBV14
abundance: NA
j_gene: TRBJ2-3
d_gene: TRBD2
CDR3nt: TGTGCCAGCAGCCAAGACAAAGCGGGAGGCACAGATACGCAGTATTTT
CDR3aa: CASSQDKAGGTDTQYF

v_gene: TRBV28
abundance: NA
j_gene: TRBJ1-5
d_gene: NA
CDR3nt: TGTGCCAGCAGTTTATGGGGCCAGGGTCATCAGCCCCAGCATTTT
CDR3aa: CASSLWGQGHQPQHF

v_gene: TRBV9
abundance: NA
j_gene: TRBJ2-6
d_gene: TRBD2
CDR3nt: TGTGCCAGCAGCGTAATGGGGGAGGGAATTCCGTCCGGGGCCAACGTCCTGACTTTC
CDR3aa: CASSVMGEGIPSGANVLTF

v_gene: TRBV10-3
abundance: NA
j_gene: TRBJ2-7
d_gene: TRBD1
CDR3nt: TGTGCCATCAGTGAAGGGGGACAGGGGGCCGACGAGCAGTACTTC
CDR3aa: CAISEGGQGADEQYF

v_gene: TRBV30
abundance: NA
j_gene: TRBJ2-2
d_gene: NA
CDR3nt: TGTGCCTGGATCCCCCCGAACACCGGGGAGCTGTTTTTT
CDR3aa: CAWIPPNTGELFF

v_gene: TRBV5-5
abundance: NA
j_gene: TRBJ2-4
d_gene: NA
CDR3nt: TGTGCCAGCAGCTTAGGGGCAGGGAAAAACATTCAGTACTTC
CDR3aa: CASSLGAGKNIQYF

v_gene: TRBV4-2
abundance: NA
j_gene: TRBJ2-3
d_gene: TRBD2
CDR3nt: TGTGCCAGCAGCCAAGAAAGAGCACTAGCGGGAGGAGGCACAGATACGCAGTATTTT
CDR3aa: CASSQERALAGGGTDTQYF

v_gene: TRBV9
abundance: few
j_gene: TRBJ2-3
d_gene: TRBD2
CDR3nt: TGTGCCAGCAGCGTATGGGATGGCGGGAGGACCACAGATACGCAGTATTTT
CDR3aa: CASSVWDGGRTTDTQYF

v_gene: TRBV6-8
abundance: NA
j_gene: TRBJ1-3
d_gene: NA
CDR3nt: TGTGCCAGCAGAAACACAGGGTCTGGAAACACCATATATTTT
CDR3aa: CASRNTGSGNTIYF

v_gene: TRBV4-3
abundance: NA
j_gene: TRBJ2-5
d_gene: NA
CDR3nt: TGCGCCAGCAGCCCCTCGACCATCACGTGGGAGACCCAGTACTTC
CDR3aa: CASSPSTITWETQYF

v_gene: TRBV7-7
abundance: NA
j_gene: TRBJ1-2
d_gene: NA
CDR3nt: TGTGCCAGCAGTGAGAATGAAGAACCACCCTTC
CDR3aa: CASSENEEPPF

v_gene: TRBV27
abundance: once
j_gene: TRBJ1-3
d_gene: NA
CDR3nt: TGTGCCAGCAGTCCCCAAACAGGGATCACTGGAAACACCATATATTTT
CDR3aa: CASSPQTGITGNTIYF

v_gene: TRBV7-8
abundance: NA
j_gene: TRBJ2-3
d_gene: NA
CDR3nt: TGTGCCAGCAGGGGTGATTCCGGAGGGACGTCGCCAGATACGCAGTATTTT
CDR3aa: CASRGDSGGTSPDTQYF

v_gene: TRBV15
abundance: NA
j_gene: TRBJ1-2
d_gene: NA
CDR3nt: TGTGCCACCAGCAATGCGCTAGGGTGTGGAAAGACCTATGGCTACACCTTC
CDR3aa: CATSNALGCGKTYGYTF

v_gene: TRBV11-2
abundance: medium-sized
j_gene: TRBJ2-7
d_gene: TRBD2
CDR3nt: TGTGCCAGCTCTAGCGGGGGGGCCTACGAGCAGTACTTC
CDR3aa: CASSSGGAYEQYF

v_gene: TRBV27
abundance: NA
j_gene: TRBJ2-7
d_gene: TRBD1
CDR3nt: TGTGCCAGCAGTTCGACCTTGACAGGGGGAGCCTACGAGCAGTACTTC
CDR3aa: CASSSTLTGGAYEQYF

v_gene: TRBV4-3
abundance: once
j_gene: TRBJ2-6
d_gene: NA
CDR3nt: TGCGCCAGCAGCCAGGCGAGGGGGTCTGGGGCCAACGTCCTGACTTTC
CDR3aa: CASSQARGSGANVLTF

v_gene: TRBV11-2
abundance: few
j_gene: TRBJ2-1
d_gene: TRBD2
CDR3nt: TGTGCCAGCACCCTGGGACTAGCGGAGTACAATGAGCAGTTCTTC
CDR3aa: CASTLGLAEYNEQFF

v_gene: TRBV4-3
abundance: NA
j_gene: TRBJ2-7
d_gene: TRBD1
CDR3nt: TGCGCCAGCAGCCAAGGACAGGGGGCATACGAGCAGTACTTC
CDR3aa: CASSQGQGAYEQYF

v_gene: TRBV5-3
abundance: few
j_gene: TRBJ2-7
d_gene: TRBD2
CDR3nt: TGTGCCAGCTCTAGCGGGGGGGCCTACGAGCAGTACTTC
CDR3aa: CASSSGGAYEQYF

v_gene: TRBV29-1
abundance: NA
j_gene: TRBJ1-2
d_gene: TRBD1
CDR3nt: TGCAGCGTTGGGGCAGGGGGGGGCTACACCTTC
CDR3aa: CSVGAGGGYTF

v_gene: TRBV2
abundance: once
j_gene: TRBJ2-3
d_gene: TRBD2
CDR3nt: TGTGCCAGCCACGGCGGGGGGGCCGGGCCAGATACGCAGTATTTT
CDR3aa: CASHGGGAGPDTQYF

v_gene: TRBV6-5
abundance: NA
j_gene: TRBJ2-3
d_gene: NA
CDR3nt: TGTGCCAGCAGTTACTCGATGGTAATCACAGATACGCAGTATTTT
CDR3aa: CASSYSMVITDTQYF

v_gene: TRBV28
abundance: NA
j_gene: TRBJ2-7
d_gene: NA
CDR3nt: TGTGCCAGCAGTTTTTGGGGACAATCTCGTAAAGTGGGGCAGTACTTC
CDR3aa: CASSFWGQSRKVGQYF

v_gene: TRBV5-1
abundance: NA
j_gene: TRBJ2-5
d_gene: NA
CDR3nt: TGCGCCAGCAGCTTGCTCCCAGGCCAAGAGACCCAGTACTTC
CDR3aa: CASSLLPGQETQYF

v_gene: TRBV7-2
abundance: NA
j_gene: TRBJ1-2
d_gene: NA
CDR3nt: TGTGCCAGCAGCTTACAAGGGGGCTACACCTTC
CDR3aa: CASSLQGGYTF

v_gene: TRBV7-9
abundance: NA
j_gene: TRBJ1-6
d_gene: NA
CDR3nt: TGTGCCAGCAGCGCGGGACTGGTAGAGTCACCCCTCCACTTT
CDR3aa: CASSAGLVESPLHF

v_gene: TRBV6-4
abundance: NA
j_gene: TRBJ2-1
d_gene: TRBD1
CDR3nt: TGTGCCAGCATGGACAGGGTTCCCTACAATGAGCAGTTCTTC
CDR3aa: CASMDRVPYNEQFF

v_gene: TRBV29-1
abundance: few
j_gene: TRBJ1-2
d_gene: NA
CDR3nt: TGCAGCGCCCCCTGGGACAACTTC
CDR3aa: CSAPWDNF

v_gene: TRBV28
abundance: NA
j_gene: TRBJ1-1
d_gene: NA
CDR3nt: TGTGCCAGCAGTGTAGGGCGAACCACTGAAGCTTTCTTT
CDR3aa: CASSVGRTTEAFF

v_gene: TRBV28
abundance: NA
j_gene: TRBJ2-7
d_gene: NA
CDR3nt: TGTGCCAGCACCCATCCCTGGCAGGACTACGAGCAGTACTTC
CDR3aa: CASTHPWQDYEQYF

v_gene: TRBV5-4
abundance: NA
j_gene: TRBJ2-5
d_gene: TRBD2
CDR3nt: TGTGCCAGCAGCTCTGCGGGACTAGGGGGAGGAGAGACCCAGTACTTC
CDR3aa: CASSSAGLGGGETQYF

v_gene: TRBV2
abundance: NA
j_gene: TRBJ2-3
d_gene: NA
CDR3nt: TGTGCTACCCAAGTGGGGATCGGGCCAGATACGCAGTATTTT
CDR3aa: CATQVGIGPDTQYF

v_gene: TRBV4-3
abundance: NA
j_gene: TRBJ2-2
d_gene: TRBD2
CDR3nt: TGCGCCAGCAGCCCTGGACTAGCGGGGGGTGGGGAGCTGTTTTTT
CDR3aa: CASSPGLAGGGELFF

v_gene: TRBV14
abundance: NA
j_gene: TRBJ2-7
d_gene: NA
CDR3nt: TGTGCCAGCAGCCAAGCCGGAGGGGGGGGGCCCTTCTACTACGAGCAGTACTTC
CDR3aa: CASSQAGGGGPFYYEQYF

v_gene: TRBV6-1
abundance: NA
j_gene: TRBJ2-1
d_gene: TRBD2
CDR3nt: TGTGCCAGCACTGGGGCGGGAGGGTCCTACAATGAGCAGTTCTTC
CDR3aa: CASTGAGGSYNEQFF

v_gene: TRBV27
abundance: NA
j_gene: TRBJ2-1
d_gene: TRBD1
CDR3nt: TGTGCCAGCAGCATGGGACAGGTCCCCTACAATGAGCAGTTCTTC
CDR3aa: CASSMGQVPYNEQFF

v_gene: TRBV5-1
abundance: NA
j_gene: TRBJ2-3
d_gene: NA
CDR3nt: TGCGCCAGCAGCCAAAAACCAACAGATACGCAGTATTTT
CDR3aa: CASSQKPTDTQYF

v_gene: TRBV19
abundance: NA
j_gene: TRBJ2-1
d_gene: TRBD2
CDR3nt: TGTGCCAGTAGTATAGAGGGACTAGCGGGAGTAAATGAGCAGTTCTTC
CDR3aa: CASSIEGLAGVNEQFF

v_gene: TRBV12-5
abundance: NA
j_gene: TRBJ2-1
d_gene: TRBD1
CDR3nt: TGTGCTAGTGGGTTCCTCCCAGGGGGTTTGCACAATGAGCAGTTCTTC
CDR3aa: CASGFLPGGLHNEQFF

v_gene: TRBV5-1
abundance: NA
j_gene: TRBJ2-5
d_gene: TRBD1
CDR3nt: TGCGCCTCCCAGGACAGGGCCGGTCAAAAGACCCAGTACTTC
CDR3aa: CASQDRAGQKTQYF

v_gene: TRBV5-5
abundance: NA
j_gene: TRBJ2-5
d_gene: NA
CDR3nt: TGTGCCAGCAGCTCCCCCGGTGGTGGGGACCAAGAGACCCAGTACTTC
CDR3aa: CASSSPGGGDQETQYF

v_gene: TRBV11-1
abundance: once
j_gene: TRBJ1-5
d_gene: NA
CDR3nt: TGTGCCAGCAGCTTAGGTACAGCCCAGCCCCAGCATTTT
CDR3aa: CASSLGTAQPQHF

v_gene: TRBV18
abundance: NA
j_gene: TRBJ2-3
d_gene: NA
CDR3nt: TGTGCCAGCTCACCAACGACAGGCACAGATACGCAGTATTTT
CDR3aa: CASSPTTGTDTQYF

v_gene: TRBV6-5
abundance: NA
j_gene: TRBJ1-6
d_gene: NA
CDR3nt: TGTGCCAGCAGTTACCAAAGGACAGCCGATTCACCCCTCCACTTT
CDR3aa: CASSYQRTADSPLHF

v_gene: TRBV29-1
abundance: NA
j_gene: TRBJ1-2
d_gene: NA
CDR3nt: TGCAGCGTTCTGGCAAGGGGCACGAACTATGGCTACACCTTC
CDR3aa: CSVLARGTNYGYTF

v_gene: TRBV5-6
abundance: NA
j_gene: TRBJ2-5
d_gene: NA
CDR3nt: TGTGCCAGCAGCTCGCTCGCGAGTATAGAGACCCAGTACTTC
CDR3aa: CASSSLASIETQYF

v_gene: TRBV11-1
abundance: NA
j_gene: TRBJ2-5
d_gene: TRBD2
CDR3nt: TGTGCCAGCAGCGAGGGACTAGCGGAACAAGAGACCCAGTACTTC
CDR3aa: CASSEGLAEQETQYF

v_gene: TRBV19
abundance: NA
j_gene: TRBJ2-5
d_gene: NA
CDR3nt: TGTGCCAGTAGTATAATAGGGGGGGAGACCCAGTACTTC
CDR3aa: CASSIIGGETQYF

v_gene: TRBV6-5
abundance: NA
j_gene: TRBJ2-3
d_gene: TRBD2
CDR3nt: TGTGCCAGCAAGGGACTAGCGGGCACAGATACGCAGTATTTT
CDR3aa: CASKGLAGTDTQYF

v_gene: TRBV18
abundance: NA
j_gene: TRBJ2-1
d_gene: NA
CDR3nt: TGTGCCAGCTCACCACCCGGGGGAGGCAATGAGCAGTTCTTC
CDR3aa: CASSPPGGGNEQFF